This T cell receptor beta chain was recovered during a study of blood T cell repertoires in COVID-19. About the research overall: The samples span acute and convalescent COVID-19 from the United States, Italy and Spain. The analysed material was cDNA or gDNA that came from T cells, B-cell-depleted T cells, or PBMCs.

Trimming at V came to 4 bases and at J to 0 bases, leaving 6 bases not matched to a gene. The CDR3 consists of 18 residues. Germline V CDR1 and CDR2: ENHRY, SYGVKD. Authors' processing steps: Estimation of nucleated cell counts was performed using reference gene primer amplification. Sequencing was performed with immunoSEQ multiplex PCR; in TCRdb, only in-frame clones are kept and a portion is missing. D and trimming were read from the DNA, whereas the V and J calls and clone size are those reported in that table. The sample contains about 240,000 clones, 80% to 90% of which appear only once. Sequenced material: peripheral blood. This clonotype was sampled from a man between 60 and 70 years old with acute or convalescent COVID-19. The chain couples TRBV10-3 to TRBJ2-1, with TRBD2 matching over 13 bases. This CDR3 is CAISALAGGPSSYNEQFF. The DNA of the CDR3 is TGTGCCATCAGTGCACTAGCGGGAGGGCCGAGCTCCTACAATGAGCAGTTCTTC.